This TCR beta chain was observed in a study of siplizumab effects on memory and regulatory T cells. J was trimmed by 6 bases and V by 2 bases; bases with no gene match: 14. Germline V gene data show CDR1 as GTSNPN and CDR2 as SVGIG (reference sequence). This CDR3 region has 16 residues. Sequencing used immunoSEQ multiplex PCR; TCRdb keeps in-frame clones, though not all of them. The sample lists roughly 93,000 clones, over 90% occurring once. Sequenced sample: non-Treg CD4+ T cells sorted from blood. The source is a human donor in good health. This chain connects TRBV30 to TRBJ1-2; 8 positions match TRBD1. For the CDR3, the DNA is TGTGCCTGGAGTCCCCGGACAGGGAGAGGAGGGCATGGCTACACCTTC. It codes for CAWSPRTGRGGHGYTF.